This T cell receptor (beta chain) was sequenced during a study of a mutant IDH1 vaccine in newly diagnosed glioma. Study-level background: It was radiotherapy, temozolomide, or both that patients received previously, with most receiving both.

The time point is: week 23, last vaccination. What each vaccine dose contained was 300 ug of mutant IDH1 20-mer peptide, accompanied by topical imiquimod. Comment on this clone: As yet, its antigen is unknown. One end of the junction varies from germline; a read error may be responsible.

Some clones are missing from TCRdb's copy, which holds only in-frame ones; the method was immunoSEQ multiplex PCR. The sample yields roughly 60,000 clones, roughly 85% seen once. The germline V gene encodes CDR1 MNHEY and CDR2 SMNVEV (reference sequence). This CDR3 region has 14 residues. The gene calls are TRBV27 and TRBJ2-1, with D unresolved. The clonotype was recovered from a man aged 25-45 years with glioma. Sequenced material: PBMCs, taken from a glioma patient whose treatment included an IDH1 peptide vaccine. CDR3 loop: CASSFGSSNNEQFF. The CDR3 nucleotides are TGTGCCAGCAGTTTCGGAAGCTCCAACAATGAGCAGTTCTTC.